The table lists the clone carrying this TCR beta chain with many counts. Methods used by the authors: Using reference gene primer amplification, nucleated cell counts were estimated. This table comes from immunoSEQ multiplex PCR, and its TCRdb copy is limited to in-frame clones, with some not included. V and J calls and clone size follow that table, whereas D and trimming were derived from the DNA. The table shows 150,000 to 200,000 clones, with 80% to 90% occurring only once. This entry comes from a study of blood T cell repertoires in COVID-19. About the research overall: The origin of the acute and convalescent COVID-19 samples was the United States, Italy and Spain. Nucleic acid was either cDNA or gDNA, and it came from T cells, B-cell-depleted T cells, or PBMCs.

The clonotype originates from a man in his 60s with acute or convalescent COVID-19. Sequencing was done on a sample of peripheral blood.

This chain's CDR3 is CASSLVAGPNEQFF. CDR3 nucleotide sequence: TGTGCCAGCAGCTTAGTGGCGGGGCCTAATGAGCAGTTCTTC. The chain combines TRBV7-6 with TRBJ2-1; perhaps TRBD2 as D (6 bases). V shed 1 base and J shed 7 bases, with 11 bases lying between them. The CDR3 loop spans 14 amino acids. In germline, CDR1 is SGHVS, CDR2 FNYEAQ.